The rows below give T cell receptor beta chains drawn from one sample of a study of tumor-infiltrating lymphocytes in primary liver carcinoma. TCRdb analysed the multiplex PCR reads with MiXCR anew, one entry per CDR3 protein. The sample shows 300,000 to 400,000 distinct CDR3 sequences, around 60% of them seen only once. Sequenced material: peripheral blood. These receptors all come from a man aged 40-49 years with primary liver carcinoma and hepatitis B virus infection. The CDR3 runs from the conserved cysteine through the conserved F or W. Fields, in order: J gene, CDR3 length, V gene, clone size, D gene, CDR3 DNA, CDR3 protein. D genes are given only for firm matches. Where a row states a size, it is once, few, many or the class of an expanded clone; other rows omit it.

TRBJ2-7,13,TRBV29-1,many,-,TGCAGCGTTGTTGAGCGATTAAACTACGAGCAGTACTTC,CSVVERLNYEQYF
TRBJ1-5,12,TRBV30,few,-,TGTGCCTGGAGCGAACAGGGTCAGCCCCAGCATTTT,CAWSEQGQPQHF
TRBJ1-2,14,TRBV6-5,-,TRBD1,TGTGCCAGCAATTACTCAGGGGGCAACTATGGCTACACCTTC,CASNYSGGNYGYTF
TRBJ2-3,16,TRBV5-6,many,TRBD2,TGTGCCAGCAGCGTGGTGACTAGCGGGAGAATAGATACGCAGTATTTT,CASSVVTSGRIDTQYF
TRBJ1-1,13,TRBV29-1,many,-,TGCAGCGTTCTCGGGGGTCTCGGTACTGAAGCTTTCTTT,CSVLGGLGTEAFF
TRBJ2-1,14,TRBV10-3,many,TRBD1,TGTGCCATCAAGGCAGGGGGCGGTTTCGATGAGCAGTTCTTC,CAIKAGGGFDEQFF
TRBJ2-3,17,TRBV11-2,-,TRBD1,TGTGTCAGCAGCCCCTGGACAGGGGGCCGTGTAACAGATATGCAGTATTTT,CVSSPWTGGRVTDMQYF
TRBJ2-6,20,TRBV5-1,-,TRBD1,TGCGCCAGCAGCTCTTCAACAGGGGGCCTATCATCAACTGGGGCCAACGTCCTGACTTTC,CASSSSTGGLSSTGANVLTF
TRBJ2-7,11,TRBV6-6,once,-,TGTGCCAGCAGTTACTCGCACGAGCAGAACTTC,CASSYSHEQNF
TRBJ2-7,16,TRBV6-6,-,TRBD1,TGTGCCAGTAGTTATTTGGGGACAGGGGTTGTCTACGAGCAGTACTTC,CASSYLGTGVVYEQYF
TRBJ1-5,13,TRBV5-5,-,-,TGTGCCAGCAGGGGGGATAGCAATCAGCCCCAGCATTTT,CASRGDSNQPQHF
TRBJ2-3,15,TRBV29-1,-,TRBD1,TGCAGCGTTTCCCCGGACAGGGGTTTTACAGATACGCAGTATTTT,CSVSPDRGFTDTQYF
TRBJ2-7,14,TRBV6-2/TRBV6-3,once,TRBD2,TGTGCCAGCAATCGCCGAGGAGCGGGATACGAGCAGTACTTC,CASNRRGAGYEQYF
TRBJ2-2,16,TRBV11-1,-,-,TGTGCCAGCAGCTATCGGAGACTAGTTGCCACCCGGGAGCTTTTTTTT,CASSYRRLVATRELFF
TRBJ2-2,13,TRBV29-1,many,-,TGCAGCGTTCTTTCCCAGAACACCGGGGAGCTGTTTTTT,CSVLSQNTGELFF
TRBJ1-4,14,TRBV9,-,-,TGTGCCAGCAGTTCCGGAAGAGGGAATGAAAAACTGTTTTTT,CASSSGRGNEKLFF
TRBJ2-3,13,TRBV11-3,once,-,TGTGTCAACAGCATCGGACAAGTGGATACGCAGTATTTT,CVNSIGQVDTQYF